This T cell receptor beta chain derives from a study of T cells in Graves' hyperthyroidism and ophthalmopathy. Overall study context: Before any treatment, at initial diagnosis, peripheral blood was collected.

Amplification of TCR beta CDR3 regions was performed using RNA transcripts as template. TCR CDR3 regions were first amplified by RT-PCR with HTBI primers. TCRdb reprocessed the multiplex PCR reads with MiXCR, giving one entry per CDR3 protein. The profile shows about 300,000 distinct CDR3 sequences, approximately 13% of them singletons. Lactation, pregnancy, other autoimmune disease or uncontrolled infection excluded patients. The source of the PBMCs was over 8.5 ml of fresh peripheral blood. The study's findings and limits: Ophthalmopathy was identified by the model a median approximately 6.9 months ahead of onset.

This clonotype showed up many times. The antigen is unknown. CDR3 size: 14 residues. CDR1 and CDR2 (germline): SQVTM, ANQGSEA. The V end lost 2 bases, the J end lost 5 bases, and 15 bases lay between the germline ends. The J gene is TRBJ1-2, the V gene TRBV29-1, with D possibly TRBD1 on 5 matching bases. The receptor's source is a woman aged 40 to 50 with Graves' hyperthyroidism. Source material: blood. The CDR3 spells CSVELSGPFYGYTF. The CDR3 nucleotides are TGCAGCGTTGAATTGTCGGGACCTTTTTATGGCTACACCTTC.